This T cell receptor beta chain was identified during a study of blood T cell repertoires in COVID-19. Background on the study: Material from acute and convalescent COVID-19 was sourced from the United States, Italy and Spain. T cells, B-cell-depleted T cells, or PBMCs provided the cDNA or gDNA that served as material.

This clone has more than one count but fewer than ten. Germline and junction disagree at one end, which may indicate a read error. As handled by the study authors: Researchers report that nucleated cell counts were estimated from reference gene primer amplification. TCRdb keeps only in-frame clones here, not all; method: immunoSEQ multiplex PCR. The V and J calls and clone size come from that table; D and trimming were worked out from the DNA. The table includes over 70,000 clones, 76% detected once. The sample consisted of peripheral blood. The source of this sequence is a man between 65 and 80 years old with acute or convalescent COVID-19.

The CDR3: CASTGHTGNTIYF. CDR3 nucleotide sequence: TGTGCCAGCACAGGTCATACTGGGAACACCATATATTTT. The chain links TRBV2 to TRBJ1-3; D unclear. The germline V gene encodes CDR1 SNHLY and CDR2 FYNNEI. The CDR3 extends over 13 amino acids.